One and the same sample provided the 28 T cell receptor beta chains below, sequenced in a study of OX40 agonist ivuxolimab in advanced cancers. Assay: immunoSEQ multiplex PCR; the TCRdb copy retains only in-frame clones and omits some. The sample yields tens of thousands of clones, roughly 80% seen once. The source was CD4+ or CD8+ T cells sorted from blood, collected in a trial of the OX40 agonist ivuxolimab. These receptors were collected from an adult with an advanced solid tumor such as melanoma, head and neck, liver or kidney cancer.

The chain combines TRBV10-3 with TRBJ1-4; no clear D. This CDR3 is 13 amino acids long. Germline lookup yields CDR1 ENHRY and CDR2 SYGVKD. The V end was cut by 5 bases, the J end by 6 bases, with 10 bases between. The CDR3 loop is CAISRQVYEKLFF. The CDR3, as DNA: TGTGCCATCAGTCGGCAGGTGTATGAAAAACTGTTTTTT.

The chain carries TRBV27 and TRBJ1-1; a possible D gene is TRBD1 (6 bases). V lost 4 bases and J lost 2, with 11 bases in between. CDR1 is MNHEY and CDR2 is SMNVEV in the germline V gene (reference sequence). The CDR3 runs to 14 residues. The CDR3 bases are TGTGCCAGCAGTTACCGCAGGGGTAACACTGAAGCTTTCTTT. Protein product: CASSYRRGNTEAFF.

The rearrangement links TRBV14 to TRBJ2-7; a weak D match, TRBD1 (6 bases). Germline V gives CDR1 SGHDN, CDR2 FVKESK. Trimming left V 4 bases short and J 3 bases short, with 13 bases between. The CDR3 has 14 amino acids. CDR3 residues: CASSPGDGRYEQYF. The CDR3 region has the DNA TGTGCCAGCAGCCCAGGGGACGGACGCTACGAGCAGTACTTC. The whole variable domain, filled in from reference TRBV14 and TRBJ2-7, reads EAGVTQFPSHSVIEKGQTVTLRCDPISGHDNLYWYRRVMGKEIKFLLHFVKESKQDESGMPNNRFLAERTGGTYSTLKVQPAELEDSGVYFCASSPGDGRYEQYFGPGTRLTVT.

Here the CDR3 DNA reads TGTGCCATCAGCGGGCAACCCGGGACAGAGAATGAAAAACTGTTTTTT. It yields the protein CAISGQPGTENEKLFF. The chain links TRBV10-3 to TRBJ1-4; 7 bases agree with TRBD1. Germline CDR1 is ENHRY and CDR2 is SYGVKD. V lost 6 bases and J lost 5; bases outside the gene matches: 12. This CDR3 has 16 residues.

The genes are TRBV15 and TRBJ1-2; D call uncertain. Per germline, CDR1 LNHNV and CDR2 YYDKDF (reference sequence). V was clipped by 0 bases and J by 8 bases, with 10 bases between them. The CDR3 loop spans 13 amino acids. The DNA of the CDR3 is TGTGCCACCAGCAGAGATGGGATTTGGGGCTACACCTTC. Its protein product is CATSRDGIWGYTF.

Worth noting for this clone: The junction differs from germline at one of its ends, possibly a read error. This chain joins TRBV7-2 and TRBJ2-3; tentative D call: TRBD1 (5 bases). Germline CDR1 SGHTA, CDR2 FQGNSA. This CDR3 is 13 amino acids long. The CDR3 region has the DNA TGTGCCAGCAGCTCGTCCCAAGGGGCCGTACCGAGCTTT. It translates to CASSSSQGAVPSF.

This chain joins TRBV28 and TRBJ2-6; D tentatively reads TRBD1 or TRBD2 (5 bases each). V gave up 3 bases and J gave up 6 bases, with 18 bases separating them. This CDR3 is built from 17 residues. Germline loops: CDR1 MDHEN, CDR2 SYDVKM. The CDR3 loop is CASSFGNTGLVANVLTF. CDR3 DNA sequence: TGTGCCAGCAGTTTTGGCAATACGGGGCTAGTGGCCAACGTCCTGACTTTC.

This sequence joins TRBV7-2 and TRBJ2-1, with D perhaps being TRBD1 or TRBD2 (5 bases each). CDR3 size: 13 residues. Trimming cost V 5 bases and J 5 bases, with 10 bases left between them. In germline, CDR1 is SGHTA, CDR2 FQGNSA. CDR3 loop: CASSKGTDNEQFF. CDR3 in DNA: TGTGCCAGCAGCAAGGGGACGGACAATGAGCAGTTCTTC.

This chain uses TRBV27 with TRBJ2-5; TRBD1 matches at 7 bases. J gave up 6 bases and V 5 bases, and 9 bases lay outside the gene matches. Per germline, CDR1 MNHEY and CDR2 SMNVEV (reference sequence). The CDR3 consists of 14 residues. The CDR3 DNA reads as TGTGCCAGCAGTAAGGGACAGTCCACTAAGACCCAGTACTTC. Protein: CASSKGQSTKTQYF.

This chain joins TRBV12-2 and TRBJ1-5; the listed D gene, TRBD1, was not tested against the DNA. TRBV12-2 is assigned pseudogene status. The CDR3 has 18 amino acids. CDR3 sequence reads: CASRLIRGQGRCNQPQHF. The DNA for the CDR3 is TGTGCAAGTCGCTTAATCCGCGGACAGGGGAGATGCAATCAGCCCCAGCATTTT.

This CDR3 is CASSQDGGQGRNYGYTF. The CDR3 bases are TGCGCCAGCAGCCAAGATGGGGGACAGGGGCGAAACTATGGCTACACCTTC. This sequence joins TRBV4-3 and TRBJ1-2, with 10 bases that match TRBD1. Germline trimming cut 0 bases from V and 2 bases from J; bases unmatched to any gene: 6. Germline V lookup: CDR1 LGHNA, CDR2 YSLEER. The CDR3 is 17 residues long.

J is TRBJ2-7 and V is TRBV9; D may be TRBD1 (5 bases). V lost 0 bases and J 3 bases, leaving 19 bases between the germline ends. CDR1 SGDLS and CDR2 YYNGEE come from the germline V gene. This CDR3 region has 17 residues. The CDR3 nucleotides are TGTGCCAGCAGCGTAGACAGTAGGGCAGGGTCGAGCTACGAGCAGTACTTC. It translates to CASSVDSRAGSSYEQYF.

Notes on this clone: This sample also contains other DNA sequences that code for the same CDR3. The rearrangement uses TRBV4-1 and TRBJ2-5; TRBD2 matches 9 bases. The CDR3 runs 14 residues. Germline values: CDR1 MGHRA, CDR2 YSYEKL. With 1 base clipped from V and 5 bases from J, the junction kept 2 bases outside the gene matches. The CDR3 region has the DNA TGCGCCAGCAGCCAAGTGGCGGGGGGGGAGACCCAGTACTTC. Translating it yields CASSQVAGGETQYF.

This clone was observed once. The genes are TRBV6-1 and TRBJ2-7; 7 bases align to TRBD2. J was trimmed by 3 bases and V by 5 bases; bases with no gene match: 4. In germline, CDR1 is MNHNS, CDR2 SASEGT. There are 13 residues in the CDR3. The DNA for the CDR3 is TGTGCCAGCAGTACCGGGACTAACTACGAGCAGTACTTC. Translation gives CASSTGTNYEQYF.

CDR3 nucleotides: TGTGCCAGCAGCCAAGATGGGTTTCACTACAATGAGCAGTTCTTC. It encodes CASSQDGFHYNEQFF. The chain couples TRBV14 to TRBJ2-1, with D unclear. Looked up from germline, CDR1 is SGHDN and CDR2 is FVKESK. The CDR3 runs to 15 residues. V shed 0 bases and J shed 3 bases, with 9 bases lying between them.

The CDR3 DNA is TGCGCCAGCAGCCCGGGACAGGGGATCGATGAGCAGTTCTTC. Translation: CASSPGQGIDEQFF. J is TRBJ2-1 and V is TRBV5-1; 10 bases match TRBD1. The junction had 6 bases not matched to a gene; V was cut back by 4 bases and J by 8 bases. The CDR3 extends over 14 amino acids. Germline V gives CDR1 SGHRS, CDR2 YFSETQ.

The chain links TRBV10-3 to TRBJ1-4; D is unclear. The V and J ends lost 3 bases and 8 bases respectively, with 13 bases between them. Germline V lookup: CDR1 ENHRY, CDR2 SYGVKD. The length of the CDR3 is 14 residues. CDR3 coding DNA: TGTGCCATCAGTGAAACATTATTGGGGGAAAAACTGTTTTTT. Translated: CAISETLLGEKLFF.

The V and J genes are TRBV27 and TRBJ2-4; D perhaps matches TRBD1 (6 bases). The CDR3 is 13 residues long. CDR1 is MNHEY and CDR2 is SMNVEV in the germline V gene (reference sequence). V lost 6 bases to trimming and J lost 8 bases, with 14 bases between them. The CDR3 here is CASRGHERDIQYF. The CDR3 DNA reads as TGTGCCAGCAGGGGACATGAAAGGGACATTCAGTACTTC.

J is TRBJ1-4 and V is TRBV19, with 10 bases aligning to TRBD1. V lost 6 bases and J lost 5; bases outside the gene matches: 9. This CDR3 has 16 residues. Per germline, CDR1 LNHDA and CDR2 SQIVND (reference sequence). The DNA for the CDR3 is TGTGCCAGTAGCTCTCGAGGGGGACAGGGGAATGAAAAACTGTTTTTT. This encodes CASSSRGGQGNEKLFF.

The V and J genes are TRBV5-1 and TRBJ1-3; possibly TRBD1 for D (6 bases). With 3 bases removed from V and 1 base from J, the gap between germline ends came to 8 bases. The CDR3 totals 14 residues. The germline gives CDR1 SGHRS, CDR2 YFSETQ. The CDR3 bases are TGCGCCAGCAGCTGGGGGACATCTGGAAACACCATATATTTT. It encodes CASSWGTSGNTIYF.

V gene TRBV6-1 combines with J gene TRBJ1-5; the D is unclear. This CDR3 contains 11 residues. V was cut by 2 bases and J by 4 bases, with 0 bases left in between. The germline V gene encodes CDR1 MNHNS and CDR2 SASEGT. The CDR3 coding sequence is TGTGCCAGCAGTGAAAATCAGCCCCAGCATTTT. Translated: CASSENQPQHF.

The rearrangement uses TRBV5-1 and TRBJ2-1; 10 nucleotides match TRBD2. The trim removed 4 bases at V and 2 bases at J, leaving 6 bases unmatched. This CDR3 region has 16 residues. Looked up from germline, CDR1 is SGHRS and CDR2 is YFSETQ. CDR3: CASSPLAGATYNEQFF. In DNA, the CDR3 is TGCGCCAGCAGCCCTCTAGCGGGGGCTACCTACAATGAGCAGTTCTTC.

V is TRBV6-1 and J is TRBJ1-1, with D maybe TRBD1 (5 bases). V was clipped by 5 bases and J by 3 bases, with 13 bases between them. Germline CDR1 is MNHNS and CDR2 is SASEGT. The CDR3 consists of 14 residues. The CDR3 loop is CASSLNPRDTEAFF. The DNA of the CDR3 is TGTGCCAGCAGTTTGAACCCCAGGGACACTGAAGCTTTCTTT.

The V call is TRBV6-5, the J call TRBJ1-1, with D perhaps matching TRBD1 (6 bases). V was clipped by 4 bases and J by 2 bases, with 17 bases between them. This CDR3 contains 16 residues. CDR1 is MNHEY, CDR2 SVGAGI, per germline. This chain's CDR3 is CASSSLTGGANTEAFF. CDR3 coding DNA: TGTGCCAGCAGTTCCTTGACAGGAGGCGCCAACACTGAAGCTTTCTTT.

The chain employs TRBV10-3 and TRBJ1-1, with a possible D match to TRBD1 (6 bases). Per the germline V gene, CDR1 is ENHRY and CDR2 is SYGVKD. The CDR3 runs 15 residues. Trimming removed 6 bases at V and 3 bases at J, with 17 bases between. The CDR3 here is CAIRHPRGMDTEAFF. The CDR3 nucleotides are TGTGCCATCAGGCATCCCAGGGGTATGGACACTGAAGCTTTCTTT.

J is TRBJ1-1 and V is TRBV19, with D uncertain. The V and J ends lost 1 base and 5 bases respectively, with 8 bases between them. The CDR3 length is 13 residues. Looked up from germline, CDR1 is LNHDA and CDR2 is SQIVND (reference sequence). This CDR3 reads CASSIVGMTEAFF. The CDR3 DNA sequence: TGTGCCAGTAGTATAGTAGGGATGACTGAAGCTTTCTTT. Combining the CDR3 with reference TRBV19 and TRBJ1-1 gives the whole variable domain DGGITQSPKYLFRKEGQNVTLSCEQNLNHDAMYWYRQDPGQGLRLIYYSQIVNDFQKGDIAEGYSVSREKKESFPLTVTSAQKNPTAFYLCASSIVGMTEAFFGQGTRLTVV.

The chain couples TRBV6-1 to TRBJ2-1, with 7 bases aligning to TRBD2. V dropped 7 bases and J dropped 6; count of bases not matched to a gene: 6. This CDR3 is built from 13 residues. Germline CDR1 MNHNS, CDR2 SASEGT. CDR3 bases: TGTGCCAGCACCCGGGGCGGGGGCAATGAGCAGTTCTTC. Protein sequence: CASTRGGGNEQFF.

V usage is TRBV5-1 and J usage is TRBJ1-5; 7 bases are a match to TRBD1. The J segment lost 5 bases and the V segment lost 0 bases, leaving 5 bases of the junction unmatched. Looked up from germline, CDR1 is SGHRS and CDR2 is YFSETQ. CDR3 length: 15 amino acids. The chain's CDR3 is CASSLVPGGDQPQHF. The CDR3 DNA is TGCGCCAGCAGCTTGGTCCCAGGGGGTGATCAGCCCCAGCATTTT.